This T cell receptor beta chain was identified during a study of cytomegalovirus exposure and HLA in healthy donors. CDR3 size: 13 residues. The germline V gene has CDR1 MNHEY and CDR2 SVGAGI. V was trimmed by 5 bases and J by 13 bases, leaving 15 bases between them. Profiling relied on immunoSEQ multiplex PCR, and the TCRdb table lists in-frame clones only, not all of them. The table lists about 180,000 clones, approximately 87% of them singletons, with roughly 1.5% in the top ten. The study, taken as a whole, reports: Most TCRs appeared rarely, but some public TCRs recurred in many donors. The study recorded some 160 TCR beta chains that were cytomegalovirus-associated.

As for this clone: The target antigen is unknown.

The chain carries TRBV6-5 and TRBJ1-6; D not certain. Sequences were obtained from PBMCs. The receptor was isolated from a young woman in good health and CMV-seronegative. The CDR3 spells CASSTDSFLPLHF. The CDR3 nucleotides are TGTGCCAGCAGTACGGACTCGTTCTTGCCCCTCCACTTT.